These T cell receptor beta chains were read from a single sample in a study of T cells in Graves' hyperthyroidism and ophthalmopathy. TCRdb processed the multiplex PCR reads anew with MiXCR; each CDR3 protein has one entry. The sample carries under 130,000 distinct CDR3 sequences, about 45% recorded once. The specimen sequenced was blood. These receptor sequences come from a man aged 35 to 55 with Graves' hyperthyroidism. CDR3s leave out the opening cysteine and the closing phenylalanine or tryptophan. Rows give clone size only sometimes, using once, few, many, or a class for an expanded clone.

TRBV19 . ASSIGAGWGNVLT
TRBV5-4 many ASSLGLDEQY
TRBV19 . ASRSRAGRIEGQETQY
TRBV5-1 many ASSLSSGKETQY
TRBV10-3 many AISESEAADTQY
TRBV19 . ASSRTGGKTDTQY
TRBV7-3 . ASSSGTSTSYEQY
TRBV6-1 many ASGQGETYEQY
TRBV20-1 . SAQDRWGSPLH
TRBV2 many ASKGYSNQPQH